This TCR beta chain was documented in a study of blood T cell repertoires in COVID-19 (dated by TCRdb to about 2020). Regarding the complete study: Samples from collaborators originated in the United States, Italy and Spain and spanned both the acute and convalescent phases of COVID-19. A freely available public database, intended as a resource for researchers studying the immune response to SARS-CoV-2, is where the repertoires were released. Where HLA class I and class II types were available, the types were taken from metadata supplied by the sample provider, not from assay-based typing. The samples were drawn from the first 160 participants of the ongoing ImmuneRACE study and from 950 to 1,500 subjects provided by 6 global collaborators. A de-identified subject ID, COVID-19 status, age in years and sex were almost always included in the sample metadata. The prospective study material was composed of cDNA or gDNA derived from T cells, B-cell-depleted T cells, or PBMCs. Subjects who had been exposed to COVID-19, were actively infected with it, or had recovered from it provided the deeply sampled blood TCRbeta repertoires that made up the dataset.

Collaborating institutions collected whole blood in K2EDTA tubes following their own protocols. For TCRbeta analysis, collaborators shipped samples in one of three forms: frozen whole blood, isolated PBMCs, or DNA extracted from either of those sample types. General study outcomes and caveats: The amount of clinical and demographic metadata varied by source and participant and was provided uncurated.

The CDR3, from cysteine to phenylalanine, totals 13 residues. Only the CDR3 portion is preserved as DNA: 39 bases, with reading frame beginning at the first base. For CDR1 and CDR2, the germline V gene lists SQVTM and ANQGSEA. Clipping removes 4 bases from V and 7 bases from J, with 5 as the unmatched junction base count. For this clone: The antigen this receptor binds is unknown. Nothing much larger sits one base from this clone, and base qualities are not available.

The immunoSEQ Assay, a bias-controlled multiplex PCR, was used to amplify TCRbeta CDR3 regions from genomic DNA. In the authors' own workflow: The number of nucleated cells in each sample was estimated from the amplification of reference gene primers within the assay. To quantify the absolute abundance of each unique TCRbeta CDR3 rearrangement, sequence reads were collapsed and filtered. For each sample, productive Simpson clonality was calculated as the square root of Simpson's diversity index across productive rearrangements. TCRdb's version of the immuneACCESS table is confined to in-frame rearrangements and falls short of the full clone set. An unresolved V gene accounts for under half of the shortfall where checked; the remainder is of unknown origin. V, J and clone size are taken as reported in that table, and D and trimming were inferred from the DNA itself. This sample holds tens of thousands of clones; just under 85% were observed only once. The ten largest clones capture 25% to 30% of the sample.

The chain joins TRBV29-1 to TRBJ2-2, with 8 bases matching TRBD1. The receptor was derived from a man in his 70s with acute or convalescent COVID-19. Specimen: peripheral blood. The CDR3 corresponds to CSVVTGGRGELFF. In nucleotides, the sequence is TGCAGCGTTGTCACAGGGGGACGCGGGGAGCTGTTTTTT.